The source of this T cell receptor beta chain is a study of identical twins. Whole-study results and caveats: Fewer insertions were carried by abundant cord blood beta clonotypes, but none was seen in memory repertoires. Findings depended on cross-sectional statistics rather than tracking the same donors. Twin-shared out-of-frame alpha sequences showed excess low generation probability.

Template switching supplied a universal primer site; unique molecular identifiers were carried on the cDNA. TCRdb re-called the 5' RACE reads with MiXCR, one entry per CDR3 protein. This sample has roughly 710,000 distinct CDR3 sequences, with around 6% found just once. This clonotype was seen many times. Its antigen is undetermined. The sample comprised naive T cells sorted from blood. This TCR derives from a man between 18 and 29 years old in good health.

The CDR3 spells CASYSGQGNNQPQHF. The CDR3 coding sequence is TGTGCCAGCTACTCGGGACAGGGGAACAATCAGCCCCAGCATTTT. The chain carries TRBV28 and TRBJ1-5; 10 nucleotides line up with TRBD1. The V and J ends lost 8 bases and 3 bases, in that order; junction bases with no gene match: 7. The CDR3 spans 15 residues. Germline V gene data show CDR1 as MDHEN and CDR2 as SYDVKM.